The clone carrying this TCR beta chain was detected only a few times. The record originates from a study of blood T cells in healthy people across ages. The authors ran a second PCR of about 6 to 11 cycles using a sample-barcoded 5' primer and a J-beta primer mix. MiXCR, run by TCRdb on the 5' RACE reads, gives a single entry per CDR3 protein. Here the sample spans 1.5 million or so distinct CDR3 sequences, approximately 43% being singletons. V was shortened by 5 bases and J by 1 base, with 8 bases between the two germline ends. Germline V gene sequence: CDR1 SQVTM, CDR2 ANQGSEA. The CDR3 is 12 amino acids.

The rearrangement joins TRBV29-1 to TRBJ2-5, with D hard to call. This clonotype was obtained from a young woman in good health. The sample was blood. CDR3 region: CSVRRGQETQYF. In DNA, the CDR3 is TGCAGCGTTAGGAGAGGCCAAGAGACCCAGTACTTC.